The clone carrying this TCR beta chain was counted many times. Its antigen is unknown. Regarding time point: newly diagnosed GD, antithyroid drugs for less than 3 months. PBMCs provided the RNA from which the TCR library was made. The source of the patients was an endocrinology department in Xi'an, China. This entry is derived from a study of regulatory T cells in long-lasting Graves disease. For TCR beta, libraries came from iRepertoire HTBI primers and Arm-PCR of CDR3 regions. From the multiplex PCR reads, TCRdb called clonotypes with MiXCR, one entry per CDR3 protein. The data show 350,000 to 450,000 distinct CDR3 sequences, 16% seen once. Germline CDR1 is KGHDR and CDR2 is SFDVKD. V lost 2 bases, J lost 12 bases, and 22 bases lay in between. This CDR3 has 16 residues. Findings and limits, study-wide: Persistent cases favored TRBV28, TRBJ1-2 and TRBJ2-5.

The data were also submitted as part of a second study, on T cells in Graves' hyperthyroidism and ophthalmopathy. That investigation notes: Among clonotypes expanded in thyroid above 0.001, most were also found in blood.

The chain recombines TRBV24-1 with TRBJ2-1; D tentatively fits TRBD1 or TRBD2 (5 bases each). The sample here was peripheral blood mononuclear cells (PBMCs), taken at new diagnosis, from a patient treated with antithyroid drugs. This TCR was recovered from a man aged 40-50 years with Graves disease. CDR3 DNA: TGTGCCACCAGTGATTCCGGACTTACGGGGCCACCCGGGCAGTTCTTC. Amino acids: CATSDSGLTGPPGQFF.